Sequencing of this T cell receptor (beta chain) was carried out in a study of T cells in women clearing cervical HPV infection. Study as a whole: Controls gave blood once infection was undetectable; cases at lesion identification.

Method: immunoSEQ multiplex PCR; TCRdb's copy keeps in-frame clones and lacks some. The table for this sample gives 25,000 to 35,000 clones. The CDR3 runs 14 residues. CDR1 KGHSH and CDR2 LQKENI come from the germline V gene. V dropped 0 bases and J dropped 6 bases, with 9 bases sitting between them. A word on this clone: The observed sequence ends 3 residues before the CDR3 terminus, with the missing tail filled in from the germline J gene.

All participants had a single incident cervical HPV16 infection, and prevalent HPV16 infections were excluded. The chain combines TRBV18 with TRBJ2-4; D gene ambiguous. Specimen: blood buffy coat. This TCR was recovered from a woman between 18 and 75 years old with a cervical HPV16 infection that either progressed to CIN3+ or cleared (not recorded which). Partial CDR3 DNA: TGTGCCAGCTCACCACCGAGCAGGTTAAACATT. Translated, it gives CASSPPSRLNI. The full-length CDR3 reads as CASSPPSRLNIQYF.